The 4 T cell receptor beta chains reported below all come from one sample, sequenced in a study of cytomegalovirus exposure and HLA in healthy donors. PCR amplification relied on 60 Vbeta primers (plus 13 Jbeta primers). Profiled with immunoSEQ multiplex PCR; TCRdb holds only in-frame clones, not every one. The sample table sets out about 79,000 clones. Sequencing was done on a sample of PBMCs. Every receptor here comes from a young man in good health and CMV-seronegative.

V gene TRBV11-3 combines with J gene TRBJ1-1; TRBD1 matches at 8 bases. J lost 3 bases, V lost 2 bases, and 2 bases had no gene match. Per the germline V gene, CDR1 is SGHNT and CDR2 is YENEEA. The CDR3 consists of 14 residues. CDR3 nucleotides: TGTGCCAGCAGCTTACAGGGGGCTGACACTGAAGCTTTCTTT. It translates to CASSLQGADTEAFF.

The chain joins TRBV9 to TRBJ1-4; TRBD1 agrees at 10 bases. CDR3 length equals 15 residues. With 3 bases clipped from V and 4 bases from J, the junction kept 3 bases outside the gene matches. Germline CDR1 reads SGDLS; CDR2 reads YYNGEE. This CDR3 reads CASSDWDRGNEKLFF. The CDR3 coding sequence is TGTGCCAGCAGCGATTGGGACAGGGGTAATGAAAAACTGTTTTTT.

The chain employs TRBV20-1 and TRBJ2-7, with a weak D call TRBD2 (6 bases). The V end was cut by 3 bases, the J end by 3 bases, with 6 bases between. Looked up from germline, CDR1 is DFQATT and CDR2 is SNEGSKA (reference sequence). This CDR3 is 11 amino acids long. CDR3 sequence: CSASGGYEQYF. CDR3 sequence (DNA): TGCAGTGCTAGCGGGGGCTACGAGCAGTACTTC.

This rearrangement joins TRBV2 to TRBJ2-7, with 11 nucleotides matching TRBD1. Per germline, CDR1 SNHLY and CDR2 FYNNEI. There are 16 residues in the CDR3. V lost 6 bases to trimming and J lost 5 bases; unmatched junction nucleotides: 12. In DNA form, the CDR3 reads TGTGCCAGCAGGATCCCCTTCCCGGGACAGGGGGACGAGCAGTACTTC. It yields the protein CASRIPFPGQGDEQYF.